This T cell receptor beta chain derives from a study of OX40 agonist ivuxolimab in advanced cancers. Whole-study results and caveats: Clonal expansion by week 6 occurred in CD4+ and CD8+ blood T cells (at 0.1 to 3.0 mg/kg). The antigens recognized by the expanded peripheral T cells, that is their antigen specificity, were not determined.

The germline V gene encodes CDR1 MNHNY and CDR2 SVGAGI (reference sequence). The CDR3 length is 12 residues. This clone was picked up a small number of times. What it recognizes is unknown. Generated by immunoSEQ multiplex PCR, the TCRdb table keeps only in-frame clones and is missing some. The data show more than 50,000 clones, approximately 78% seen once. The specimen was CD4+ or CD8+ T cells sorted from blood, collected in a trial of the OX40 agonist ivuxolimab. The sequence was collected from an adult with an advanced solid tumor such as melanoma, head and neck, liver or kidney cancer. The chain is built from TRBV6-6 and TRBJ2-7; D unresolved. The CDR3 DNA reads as TGTGCTGTAGCCCAGAGCTCCTACGAGCAGTACTTC. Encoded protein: CAVAQSSYEQYF.